The 15 T cell receptor beta chains listed next were all sequenced from one sample in a study of cytomegalovirus exposure and HLA in healthy donors. The PCR ran on 60 Vbeta and 13 Jbeta primers. The assay was immunoSEQ multiplex PCR, and TCRdb's table has in-frame clones only and misses some. In the table there are approximately 180,000 clones, 70% to 85% of which are singletons. Sequencing used PBMCs. The receptors here all came from a young woman in good health and CMV-seropositive.

The chain links TRBV5-1 to TRBJ2-2, with 7 nucleotides matching TRBD2. The germline CDR1 and CDR2 sequences are SGHRS and YFSETQ. With V trimmed by 1 base and J by 4 bases, 10 bases remained unmatched. CDR3 length: 17 residues. CDR3 nucleotide sequence: TGCGCCAGCAGCTTGACCGCGGGAGACGTCGGCACCGGGGAGCTGTTTTTT. It is translated as CASSLTAGDVGTGELFF. The full variable domain, with the rest looked up from reference TRBV5-1 and TRBJ2-2, is KAGVTQTPRYLIKTRGQQVTLSCSPISGHRSVSWYQQTPGQGLQFLFEYFSETQRNKGNFPGRFSGRQFSNSRSEMNVSTLELGDSALYLCASSLTAGDVGTGELFFGEGSRLTVL.

For the CDR3, the DNA is TGCGCCAGCAGTGAACAGGGAGTGAACACTGAAGCTTTCTTT. It yields the protein CASSEQGVNTEAFF. The rearrangement joins TRBV10-1 to TRBJ1-1, with D tentatively TRBD1 (6 bases). Between the trimmed V and J ends, which lost 3 bases and 0 bases, there was a span of 8 bases. Looked up from germline, CDR1 is WNHNN and CDR2 is SYGVQD (reference sequence). The CDR3 is 14 amino acids.

The chain links TRBV5-6 to TRBJ1-6, with TRBD1 matching 7 bases. This CDR3 region has 15 residues. CDR1 and CDR2 (germline): SGHDT, YYEEEE. With 4 bases clipped from V and 7 bases from J, the junction kept 8 bases outside the gene matches. The CDR3 region has the DNA TGTGCCAGCAGCGACCCCGACAGGGACAATTCACCCCTCCACTTT. Its protein product is CASSDPDRDNSPLHF. Filled out from reference TRBV5-6 and TRBJ1-6, the complete variable domain reads DAGVTQSPTHLIKTRGQQVTLRCSPKSGHDTVSWYQQALGQGPQFIFQYYEEEERQRGNFPDRFSGHQFPNYSSELNVNALLLGDSALYLCASSDPDRDNSPLHFGNGTRLTVT.

V is TRBV29-1 and J is TRBJ2-7, with D perhaps TRBD2 (6 bases). The V end was cut by 3 bases, the J end by 0 bases, with 9 bases between. CDR3 length: 13 amino acids. In germline, CDR1 is SQVTM, CDR2 ANQGSEA. This CDR3 reads CSVDQGGSYEQYF. CDR3 DNA sequence: TGCAGCGTTGACCAGGGAGGCTCCTACGAGCAGTACTTC.

CDR3 in amino acids: CASSLGVYERQYF. As DNA, the CDR3 is TGTGCCAGCAGTCTAGGGGTATACGAGCGGCAGTACTTC. The J gene is TRBJ2-7, the V gene TRBV27, with a weak D call TRBD1 (5 bases). The germline V and J ends were trimmed by 5 bases and 9 bases, with 17 bases remaining between them. The germline CDR1 and CDR2 sequences are MNHEY and SMNVEV (reference sequence). The CDR3 covers 13 residues.

This chain connects TRBV6-6 to TRBJ1-5; a possible D gene is TRBD1 (5 bases). The germline gives CDR1 MNHNY, CDR2 SVGAGI (reference sequence). This CDR3 is built from 16 residues. V dropped 4 bases and J dropped 0 bases, with 13 bases sitting between them. DNA for the CDR3: TGTGCCAGCAGTTTGCAGGGAGGGCTTAGCAATCAGCCCCAGCATTTT. Its translation is CASSLQGGLSNQPQHF.

This clone was observed a few times. The CDR3 DNA follows: TGCGCCAGCAGCCGGGAAACTGAAGCTTTCTTT. Translating gives CASSRETEAFF. The gene calls are TRBV5-1 and TRBJ1-1; D gene unclear. Germline loops: CDR1 SGHRS, CDR2 YFSETQ. The CDR3 loop spans 11 amino acids. Deletions cut 4 bases from V and 5 bases from J, with 6 bases between.

The chain uses TRBV29-1 and TRBJ2-1; D is perhaps TRBD2 (7 bases). The CDR3 loop spans 14 amino acids. V lost 6 bases, J lost 0 bases, and 12 bases lay in between. CDR1 and CDR2 (germline): SQVTM, ANQGSEA. The CDR3 reads CSVGGGSSYNEQFF. CDR3 nucleotide sequence: TGCAGCGTGGGGGGCGGGAGCTCCTACAATGAGCAGTTCTTC.

This chain links TRBV6-5 with TRBJ1-1, with D tentatively TRBD1 (6 bases). The length of the CDR3 is 15 residues. V was cut by 3 bases and J by 1 base, with 12 bases left in between. From germline, CDR1 is MNHEY and CDR2 SVGAGI. CDR3 loop: CASSYYDRWNTEAFF. CDR3 coding DNA: TGTGCCAGCAGTTATTACGACAGGTGGAACACTGAAGCTTTCTTT.

This clone showed up just a few times. The rearrangement links TRBV11-1 to TRBJ2-7; D uncertain. V was clipped by 5 bases and J by 3 bases, with 14 bases between them. CDR1 and CDR2 from the germline V gene are SGHAT and FQDESV (reference sequence). The CDR3 has 14 amino acids. The CDR3 DNA is TGTGCCAGCAGCCCTTCGACCCGACACTACGAGCAGTACTTC. This translates into CASSPSTRHYEQYF.

The V and J genes are TRBV6-5 and TRBJ2-5; D gene unclear. The tail of the sequence fits TRBJ2-7 better, so the J call may be wrong. Germline CDR1 reads MNHEY; CDR2 reads SVGAGI. The CDR3 length is 12 residues. CDR3 residues: CASRPVVHEQYF. The DNA of the CDR3 is TGTGCCAGCCGCCCGGTGGTCCACGAGCAGTACTTC.

The chain carries TRBV2 and TRBJ2-3, with 14 bases aligning to TRBD2. Germline CDR1 and CDR2: SNHLY and FYNNEI. After removal of 5 bases from V and 4 bases from J, the junction contained 5 bases not matched to a gene. This CDR3 comprises 16 residues. CDR3 nucleotide sequence: TGTGCCAGCAGTCCGGGACTAGCGGGAGCGGCAGATACGCAGTATTTT. The encoded protein is CASSPGLAGAADTQYF. Based on the CDR3 plus reference TRBV2 and TRBJ2-3, the full variable domain is EPEVTQTPSHQVTQMGQEVILRCVPISNHLYFYWYRQILGQKVEFLVSFYNNEISEKSEIFDDQFSVERPDGSNFTLKIRSTKLEDSAMYFCASSPGLAGAADTQYFGPGTRLTVL.

The CDR3 sequence: CASSLSAGGGSGANVLTF. The CDR3 DNA reads as TGCGCCAGCAGCTTATCAGCGGGAGGGGGCTCTGGGGCCAACGTCCTGACTTTC. The chain has TRBV4-1 and TRBJ2-6; 10 bases match TRBD2. Per germline, CDR1 MGHRA and CDR2 YSYEKL. CDR3 length equals 18 residues. V was clipped by 5 bases and J by 0 bases; unmatched bases: 7.

The chain uses TRBV4-1 and TRBJ1-2, with D tentatively TRBD1 (5 bases). CDR3 size: 14 residues. Germline V gene lookup returns CDR1 MGHRA and CDR2 YSYEKL. Trimming left V 0 bases short and J 5 bases short, with 10 bases between. Here the CDR3 DNA reads TGCGCCAGCAGCCAAGAGGCAGGGCCGTATGGCTACACCTTC. This encodes CASSQEAGPYGYTF.

This chain joins TRBV6-4 and TRBJ1-1; the D gene is possibly TRBD1 (5 bases). Germline values: CDR1 MRHNA, CDR2 SNTAGT. The CDR3 is 15 residues long. V lost 3 bases and J lost 2, with 13 bases in between. This CDR3 reads CASSETWQGNTEAFF. DNA for the CDR3: TGTGCCAGCAGTGAGACGTGGCAGGGCAACACTGAAGCTTTCTTT.